The 23 T cell receptor beta chains in this list originate from one sample, sequenced in a study of blood T cell repertoires in COVID-19. Some clones are missing from TCRdb's copy, which holds only in-frame ones; the method was immunoSEQ multiplex PCR. The sample lists around 29,000 clones; roughly two thirds were seen once. Sequencing was performed on peripheral blood. These receptors were taken from a human donor in a cohort sampled during active COVID-19.

This rearrangement joins TRBV7-8 to TRBJ2-2; the D is unclear. The CDR3 is made up of 15 amino acids. Trimming pared 1 base from V and 3 bases from J, leaving 9 bases between. Germline CDR1 and CDR2: SGHVS and FQNEAQ. The CDR3 reads CASSLDSLYTGELFF. CDR3 in DNA: TGTGCCAGCAGCTTAGACAGCTTGTACACCGGGGAGCTGTTTTTT.

The chain couples TRBV14 to TRBJ2-1, with no clear D. Germline V CDR1 and CDR2: SGHDN, FVKESK. The CDR3 contains 14 residues. Trimming removed 0 bases at V and 9 bases at J, with 12 bases between. The CDR3 spells CASSQDNFGVEQFF. CDR3 sequence (DNA): TGTGCCAGCAGCCAAGATAATTTCGGAGTTGAGCAGTTCTTC.

The chain has TRBV4-2 and TRBJ1-2; 7 bases map to TRBD1. The trim removed 0 bases at V and 3 bases at J, leaving 1 base unmatched. From germline, CDR1 is LGHNA and CDR2 YNFKEQ. This CDR3 has 14 residues. CDR3 nucleotides: TGTGCCAGCAGCCAAGATACAGGGGACTATGGCTACACCTTC. Encoded protein: CASSQDTGDYGYTF.

This clone was counted between two and nine times. The chain links TRBV27 to TRBJ1-1; D is uncertain. Deletions cut 6 bases from V and 8 bases from J, with 19 bases between. Germline V gene sequence: CDR1 MNHEY, CDR2 SMNVEV (reference sequence). This CDR3 is 14 amino acids long. The DNA of the CDR3 is TGTGCCAGCAGCTTAAAGGGAAGGAGGGCCGAAGCTTTCTTT. Translating gives CASSLKGRRAEAFF.

V gene TRBV4-1 combines with J gene TRBJ2-2; D may be TRBD1 (6 bases). This CDR3 spans 16 amino acids. Per the germline V gene, CDR1 is MGHRA and CDR2 is YSYEKL. V lost 3 bases and J lost 1, with 12 bases in between. The CDR3: CASSQRPDRNTGELFF. In DNA, the CDR3 is TGCGCCAGCAGCCAGAGACCGGACAGGAACACCGGGGAGCTGTTTTTT.

The chain combines TRBV12-3 or TRBV12-4 with TRBJ1-1; no reliable D call. The CDR3 totals 13 residues. V lost 2 bases, J lost 0 bases, and 4 bases lay in between. The CDR3 spells CASSLQVNTEAFF. DNA for the CDR3: TGTGCCAGCAGTTTACAGGTGAACACTGAAGCTTTCTTT.

The sample holds one count of this clone. The CDR3 nucleotides are TGTGCCAGCAGCTTAGACAGGGGGCGACCCTCTGGAAACACCATATATTTT. Its translation: CASSLDRGRPSGNTIYF. V gene TRBV7-2 combines with J gene TRBJ1-3, with 9 bases aligning to TRBD1. J was trimmed by 0 bases and V by 1 base; bases with no gene match: 4. This CDR3 is 17 amino acids long. CDR1 and CDR2 from the germline V gene are SGHTA and FQGNSA.

The chain carries TRBV27 and TRBJ2-7; TRBD1 is a possible D gene (6 bases). The germline CDR1 and CDR2 sequences are MNHEY and SMNVEV (reference sequence). The CDR3 covers 13 residues. V was cut by 5 bases and J by 3 bases, with 11 bases left in between. In nucleotides, the CDR3 is TGTGCCAGCAGTATACAGGGAGACTACGAGCAGTACTTC. It is translated as CASSIQGDYEQYF.

V gene TRBV23-1 combines with J gene TRBJ1-4; TRBD1 agrees at 8 bases. TRBV23-1 is filed as an ORF, its function uncertain. CDR3 length: 14 residues. Germline trimming cut 2 bases from V and 8 bases from J; bases unmatched to any gene: 4. For the CDR3, the DNA is TGCGCCAGCAGTCAAGGACAGGGTGGGGAAAAACTGTTTTTT. The encoded protein is CASSQGQGGEKLFF.

This clone is medium-sized (0.01 to 0.1%) within its sample. V gene TRBV19 combines with J gene TRBJ2-1, with TRBD1 matching 9 bases. The V gene end was trimmed by 9 bases and the J gene end by 3 bases; junction bases not matched to a gene: 9. This CDR3 is built from 15 residues. CDR1 LNHDA and CDR2 SQIVND come from the germline V gene (reference sequence). DNA of the CDR3: TGTGCCAGCGCTCGACCGGGACAGGGCTACAATGAGCAGTTCTTC. It codes for CASARPGQGYNEQFF.

V is TRBV5-4 and J is TRBJ1-6; no definite D call. V dropped 1 base and J dropped 5 bases, with 7 bases sitting between them. The CDR3 totals 14 residues. Germline-derived CDR1 and CDR2 are SGHNT and YYREEE (reference sequence). The CDR3 DNA is TGTGCCAGCAGCTTGCGGGTCCATAATTCACCCCTCCACTTT. Translating it yields CASSLRVHNSPLHF. The full variable domain, completed using reference TRBV5-4 and TRBJ1-6, is ETGVTQSPTHLIKTRGQQVTLRCSSQSGHNTVSWYQQALGQGPQFIFQYYREEENGRGNFPPRFSGLQFPNYSSELNVNALELDDSALYLCASSLRVHNSPLHFGNGTRLTVT.

The chain couples TRBV6-5 to TRBJ1-6, with 7 bases that match TRBD1. J lost 8 bases, V lost 0 bases, and 4 bases had no gene match. Per germline, CDR1 MNHEY and CDR2 SVGAGI. This CDR3 region has 15 residues. This CDR3 reads CASSYSKTGYSPLHF. The CDR3 nucleotides are TGTGCCAGCAGTTACTCTAAGACAGGGTATTCACCCCTCCACTTT.

The V call is TRBV5-8, the J call TRBJ1-5; 9 positions agree with TRBD1. Germline V gene sequence: CDR1 SGHTS, CDR2 YDEGEE. This CDR3 has 16 amino acids. Unmatched junction bases numbered 13, after V lost 5 bases and J lost 7 bases. CDR3 protein: CASRGRGQGFGQPQHF. Written as DNA, the CDR3 is TGTGCCAGCAGAGGGCGAGGACAGGGGTTTGGGCAGCCCCAGCATTTT.

This rearrangement joins TRBV18 to TRBJ2-2; TRBD2 aligns across 10 bases. The CDR3 length is 16 residues. Per the germline V gene, CDR1 is KGHSH and CDR2 is LQKENI. Trimming cost V 5 bases and J 10 bases; bases outside gene matches: 13. The CDR3 DNA reads as TGTGCCAGCTCAGGATCCGGGACTAGCGCCTCCCTGGAGCTGTTTTTT. It codes for CASSGSGTSASLELFF.

This clone was counted a few times. This chain connects TRBV25-1 to TRBJ2-7; no definite D call. CDR3 size: 14 residues. Germline V gene lookup returns CDR1 MGHDK and CDR2 SYGVNS. The V gene lost 4 bases and the J gene lost 5 bases, with 15 bases spanning the gap. The CDR3 is CASSGWSPRHEQYF. Written as DNA, the CDR3 is TGTGCCAGCAGTGGGTGGTCACCTAGGCACGAGCAGTACTTC.

The chain is built from TRBV6-5 and TRBJ2-5; 10 positions agree with TRBD2. The CDR3 runs 15 residues. Trimming cost V 7 bases and J 5 bases; bases outside gene matches: 10. The germline gives CDR1 MNHEY, CDR2 SVGAGI. The CDR3 loop reads CASTSNGAGGETQYF. In DNA, the CDR3 is TGTGCCAGCACCTCAAACGGAGCGGGGGGGGAGACCCAGTACTTC.

This clone occurred a few times. V gene TRBV2 combines with J gene TRBJ2-1, with D perhaps TRBD2 (7 bases). Germline V lookup: CDR1 SNHLY, CDR2 FYNNEI. This CDR3 spans 15 amino acids. V was pared by 2 bases and J by 6 bases, with 14 bases between. As DNA, the CDR3 is TGTGCCAGCAGTGAAAGTGGGGGGGCCCTCAATGAGCAGTTCTTC. Its protein product is CASSESGGALNEQFF.

The chain recombines TRBV7-7 with TRBJ2-1; TRBD2 aligns across 9 bases. V was pared by 5 bases and J by 5 bases, with 7 bases of the junction left unmatched. There are 15 residues in the CDR3. Per germline, CDR1 SSHAT and CDR2 FNYEAQ (reference sequence). The CDR3 is CASSPRLAANNEQFF. The CDR3 DNA reads as TGTGCCAGCAGCCCCAGACTAGCGGCTAACAATGAGCAGTTCTTC. The full variable domain, with the rest looked up from reference TRBV7-7 and TRBJ2-1, is GAGVSQSPRYKVTKRGQDVTLRCDPISSHATLYWYQQALGQGPEFLTYFNYEAQPDKSGLPSDRFSAERPEGSISTLTIQRTEQRDSAMYRCASSPRLAANNEQFFGPGTRLTVL.

The V gene is TRBV7-6, the J gene TRBJ2-3, with 12 bases that match TRBD2. Germline assignment: CDR1 SGHVS and CDR2 FNYEAQ. There are 16 residues in the CDR3. V dropped 4 bases and J dropped 4; count of bases not matched to a gene: 6. The CDR3 region is CASSSWTSGEADTQYF. The CDR3 DNA is TGTGCCAGCAGCTCCTGGACTAGCGGGGAAGCAGATACGCAGTATTTT.

This chain connects TRBV5-1 to TRBJ1-3, with 7 positions matching TRBD1. The V and J ends lost 1 base and 2 bases, in that order; junction bases with no gene match: 3. The germline CDR1 and CDR2 sequences are SGHRS and YFSETQ. The CDR3 extends over 15 amino acids. In nucleotides, the CDR3 is TGCGCCAGCAGCTTGACAGGGGTGGCTGGAAACACCATATATTTT. It is translated as CASSLTGVAGNTIYF.

The chain recombines TRBV19 with TRBJ1-2; TRBD1 is a possible D gene (6 bases). The CDR3 covers 14 residues. From germline, CDR1 is LNHDA and CDR2 SQIVND (reference sequence). Trimming pared 0 bases from V and 4 bases from J, leaving 9 bases between. The CDR3 sequence is CASSIEGQSYGYTF. The CDR3, as DNA: TGTGCCAGTAGTATAGAGGGACAAAGCTATGGCTACACCTTC.

The chain recombines TRBV29-1 with TRBJ2-5; 9 bases align to TRBD1. Losses at the gene ends were 6 bases for V and 5 bases for J; bases not matched to a gene: 13. The germline V gene has CDR1 SQVTM and CDR2 ANQGSEA. The CDR3 is 15 residues long. DNA of the CDR3: TGCAGCGTCCTAACAGGACAGGGGAGAGGTGAGACCCAGTACTTC. Translating gives CSVLTGQGRGETQYF. The whole variable domain, filled in from reference TRBV29-1 and TRBJ2-5, reads SAVISQKPSRDICQRGTSLTIQCQVDSQVTMMFWYRQQPGQSLTLIATANQGSEATYESGFVIDKFPISRPNLTFSTLTVSNMSPEDSSIYLCSVLTGQGRGETQYFGPGTRLLVL.

This clone was recorded a few times. The chain links TRBV7-8 to TRBJ2-1; TRBD1 might be the D (6 bases). The germline CDR1 and CDR2 sequences are SGHVS and FQNEAQ. V was cut by 7 bases and J by 1 base, with 11 bases left in between. This CDR3 has 14 amino acids. The CDR3, as DNA: TGTGCCAGCACAGGGGAAAGGTCCTACAATGAGCAGTTCTTC. Residues: CASTGERSYNEQFF. Combining the CDR3 with reference TRBV7-8 and TRBJ2-1 gives the whole variable domain GAGVSQSPRYKVAKRGQDVALRCDPISGHVSLFWYQQALGQGPEFLTYFQNEAQLDKSGLPSDRFFAERPEGSVSTLKIQRTQQEDSAVYLCASTGERSYNEQFFGPGTRLTVL.